Each of the 31 T cell receptor beta chains below was sequenced from the same sample in a study of PD-L1 blockade in urothelial cancer. The repertoire was sequenced with immunoSEQ multiplex PCR; TCRdb's copy has only in-frame clones and lacks some. The sample contains under 150,000 clones, around 89% of which appear only once. Time point noted: peripheral blood 6 weeks after treatment start. The sequencing used PBMCs, collected around atezolizumab (anti-PD-L1) treatment. These receptors originate from a man aged 60 to 69 with urothelial cancer.

This clone has just one count. This chain connects TRBV7-3 to TRBJ1-6; no firm D call. Per germline, CDR1 SGHTA and CDR2 FQGTGA. The CDR3 has 16 residues. The V end was cut by 2 bases, the J end by 8 bases, with 16 bases between. The DNA for the CDR3 is TGTGCCAGCAGCTTAGGCGGACGGGGAGATTATTCACCCCTCCACTTT. It translates to CASSLGGRGDYSPLHF.

The rearrangement joins TRBV6-6 to TRBJ2-1, with 8 positions matching TRBD2. The V segment lost 6 bases and the J segment 8 bases; nucleotides outside the gene matches: 9. This CDR3 is built from 14 residues. CDR1 is MNHNY and CDR2 is SVGAGI in the germline V gene (reference sequence). The CDR3 region has the DNA TGTGCCAGCAGCCCAGCGGGAGCGGGAGATGAGCAGTTCTTC. It encodes CASSPAGAGDEQFF.

This chain links TRBV10-3 with TRBJ2-1, with 11 bases identical to TRBD2. CDR3 length: 14 residues. The germline CDR1 and CDR2 sequences are ENHRY and SYGVKD. V was pared by 6 bases and J by 8 bases, with 6 bases of the junction left unmatched. The CDR3 bases are TGTGCCATCAGAACTAGCGGGAGCATGGATGAGCAGTTCTTC. As protein: CAIRTSGSMDEQFF.

The chain joins TRBV18 to TRBJ1-2; the D is unclear. V lost 0 bases to trimming and J lost 8 bases, with 19 bases between them. Per germline, CDR1 KGHSH and CDR2 LQKENI. The CDR3 covers 16 residues. This CDR3 reads CASSPPSSGRGEGYTF. In DNA, the CDR3 is TGTGCCAGCTCACCACCGTCCTCGGGCCGGGGTGAAGGCTACACCTTC.

The V gene is TRBV10-3, the J gene TRBJ2-2; 8 bases map to TRBD2. The CDR3 has 19 amino acids. The germline V gene has CDR1 ENHRY and CDR2 SYGVKD. Trimming took 0 bases from V and 3 from J; bases not matched to a gene: 12. CDR3 DNA: TGTGCCATCAGTGAGTCCTCCTTTTCGGGGGGGTCATACACCGGGGAGCTGTTTTTT. It specifies CAISESSFSGGSYTGELFF.

The chain has TRBV4-1 and TRBJ1-4; TRBD1 matches 7 bases. The CDR3 is 16 residues long. V shed 4 bases, J shed 0 bases, and the junction held 5 bases outside the gene matches. The germline gives CDR1 MGHRA, CDR2 YSYEKL. This chain's CDR3 is CASSRQGLSTNEKLFF. The CDR3 coding sequence is TGCGCCAGCAGCCGACAGGGTTTATCAACTAATGAAAAACTGTTTTTT.

As to this clone: The junction and the germline gene differ at one end; a read error may be behind it. The chain uses TRBV7-2 and TRBJ2-3; D gene uncertain. In germline, CDR1 is SGHTA, CDR2 FQGNSA. The CDR3 covers 13 residues. DNA of the CDR3: TGTGCCAGCAGCATCCTTCTCACAAATACGCAGTATTTT. This sequence encodes CASSILLTNTQYF.

This clone came up many times. The CDR3 protein is CASSLPVNRITEAFF. DNA of the CDR3: TGTGCCAGCAGTCTCCCCGTTAACAGAATCACTGAAGCTTTCTTT. The chain recombines TRBV28 with TRBJ1-1; D unresolved. Germline CDR1 and CDR2: MDHEN and SYDVKM. CDR3 length: 15 amino acids. V was pared by 5 bases and J by 4 bases, with 17 bases between. Complete variable domain (other parts from reference TRBV28 and TRBJ1-1): DVKVTQSSRYLVKRTGEKVFLECVQDMDHENMFWYRQDPGLGLRLIYFSYDVKMKEKGDIPEGYSVSREKKERFSLILESASTNQTSMYLCASSLPVNRITEAFFGQGTRLTVV.

This chain connects TRBV28 to TRBJ2-3; 9 bases agree with TRBD2. CDR1 is MDHEN, CDR2 SYDVKM, per germline. This CDR3 is 15 amino acids long. The J segment lost 2 bases and the V segment lost 3 bases, leaving 3 bases of the junction unmatched. CDR3 coding DNA: TGTGCCAGCAGTTTCCTAGCGGGGACCACAGATACGCAGTATTTT. This sequence encodes CASSFLAGTTDTQYF. The full variable domain, in which reference TRBV28 and TRBJ2-3 provide the parts outside the CDR3, is DVKVTQSSRYLVKRTGEKVFLECVQDMDHENMFWYRQDPGLGLRLIYFSYDVKMKEKGDIPEGYSVSREKKERFSLILESASTNQTSMYLCASSFLAGTTDTQYFGPGTRLTVL.

By frequency in the sample, this clone is large. This rearrangement joins TRBV5-1 to TRBJ2-7; 7 bases are shared with TRBD1. CDR3 length equals 13 residues. Per germline, CDR1 SGHRS and CDR2 YFSETQ. The V and J ends lost 6 bases and 3 bases, in that order; junction bases with no gene match: 6. The CDR3 loop reads CASIRTGCYEQYF. The CDR3 bases are TGCGCCAGCATCCGGACAGGATGCTACGAGCAGTACTTC.

This chain connects TRBV5-8 to TRBJ2-7; tentative D call: TRBD1 (6 bases). The CDR3 runs to 13 residues. Germline CDR1 and CDR2: SGHTS and YDEGEE. V was pared by 1 base and J by 6 bases, with 11 bases between. CDR3 sequence reads: CASSLTGPSEQYF. The DNA for the CDR3 is TGTGCCAGCAGCTTGACAGGGCCCAGCGAGCAGTACTTC. The complete variable domain, with remaining parts taken from reference TRBV5-8 and TRBJ2-7, reads EAGVTQSPTHLIKTRGQQATLRCSPISGHTSVYWYQQALGLGLQFLLWYDEGEERNRGNFPPRFSGRQFPNYSSELNVNALELEDSALYLCASSLTGPSEQYFGPGTRLTVT.

V is TRBV6-5 and J is TRBJ1-1; TRBD1 is a possible D gene (5 bases). Germline V lookup: CDR1 MNHEY, CDR2 SVGAGI. The V end was cut by 10 bases, the J end by 4 bases, with 10 bases between. The CDR3 loop spans 11 amino acids. The CDR3 DNA is TGTGCCACCGGGAGGGGCACTGAAGCTTTCTTT. Translating it yields CATGRGTEAFF.

The chain uses TRBV28 and TRBJ2-7; 8 bases are a match to TRBD2. This CDR3 has 14 residues. After removal of 7 bases from V and 2 bases from J, the junction contained 7 bases not matched to a gene. The germline gives CDR1 MDHEN, CDR2 SYDVKM. CDR3 residues: CASTTGGFAYEQYF. DNA for the CDR3: TGTGCCAGCACCACGGGAGGGTTCGCCTACGAGCAGTACTTC. Variable domain in full (rest from reference TRBV28 and TRBJ2-7): DVKVTQSSRYLVKRTGEKVFLECVQDMDHENMFWYRQDPGLGLRLIYFSYDVKMKEKGDIPEGYSVSREKKERFSLILESASTNQTSMYLCASTTGGFAYEQYFGPGTRLTVT.

The chain joins TRBV7-2 to TRBJ1-2; possible D gene TRBD1, 5 bases. Trimming took 4 bases from V and 4 from J, leaving 7 bases between them. The CDR3 loop spans 12 amino acids. Germline CDR1 and CDR2: SGHTA and FQGNSA. The CDR3 is CASSSQAYGYTF. DNA for the CDR3: TGTGCCAGCAGCTCACAGGCCTATGGCTACACCTTC.

The chain links TRBV4-3 to TRBJ2-7; no clear D gene. The germline V gene has CDR1 LGHNA and CDR2 YSLEER. V was clipped by 0 bases and J by 0 bases, with 6 bases between them. The CDR3 is 14 amino acids. The CDR3 DNA follows: TGCGCCAGCAGCCAAGATCGGTACTCCTACGAGCAGTACTTC. This encodes CASSQDRYSYEQYF.

The rearrangement uses TRBV6-6 and TRBJ2-5; 15 bases match TRBD2. The CDR3 totals 16 residues. Unmatched junction bases numbered 6, after V lost 1 base and J lost 9 bases. Germline V CDR1 and CDR2: MNHNY, SVGAGI (reference sequence). The CDR3 loop is CASSYLGLAGGGAQYF. The CDR3 nucleotides read TGTGCCAGCAGTTACTTGGGACTAGCGGGGGGCGGGGCCCAGTACTTC.

The chain carries TRBV19 and TRBJ2-6; D is unclear. This CDR3 has 17 residues. The V gene lost 7 bases and the J gene lost 3 bases, with 19 bases spanning the gap. Germline CDR1 reads LNHDA; CDR2 reads SQIVND (reference sequence). The CDR3 nucleotides are TGTGCCAGTACCTCAGAAAGTGGTCTAGGTGGGGCCAACGTCCTGACTTTC. This sequence encodes CASTSESGLGGANVLTF.

V gene TRBV11-2 combines with J gene TRBJ2-4; D unresolved. CDR1 and CDR2 (germline): SGHAT, FQNNGV. The V and J ends lost 0 bases and 0 bases respectively, with 15 bases between them. The CDR3 length is 18 residues. CDR3 sequence (DNA): TGTGCCAGCAGCTTAGACGAGGTGTTCGAGCTAGCCAAAAACATTCAGTACTTC. It encodes CASSLDEVFELAKNIQYF.

The chain employs TRBV4-1 and TRBJ1-1; unclear D gene. CDR3 size: 15 residues. V gave up 4 bases and J gave up 4 bases, with 16 bases separating them. The V gene's germline CDR1 is MGHRA and CDR2 YSYEKL. CDR3 DNA sequence: TGCGCCAGCAGCCCCCCGGGAAGCGGTGGCACTGAAGCTTTCTTT. This gives the protein CASSPPGSGGTEAFF.

This chain joins TRBV27 and TRBJ1-1, with D perhaps matching TRBD1 (6 bases). Germline CDR1 and CDR2: MNHEY and SMNVEV (reference sequence). V lost 1 base, J lost 4 bases, and 10 bases lay in between. The CDR3 extends over 14 amino acids. For the CDR3, the DNA is TGTGCCAGCAGTTTATATCCAGGGGTCACTGAAGCTTTCTTT. Amino acids: CASSLYPGVTEAFF.

The V and J genes are TRBV2 and TRBJ1-5, with a tentative D call TRBD1 (5 bases). This CDR3 has 14 residues. The ends were cut back, 0 bases at V and 4 bases at J, with 7 bases in the middle. Looked up from germline, CDR1 is SNHLY and CDR2 is FYNNEI. CDR3 amino acids: CASSEAGLNQPQHF. DNA for the CDR3: TGTGCCAGCAGTGAAGCGGGGCTTAATCAGCCCCAGCATTTT.

This clone was recorded once. The rearrangement joins TRBV9 to TRBJ1-1, with 8 bases matching TRBD1. The CDR3 has 16 amino acids. Germline-derived CDR1 and CDR2 are SGDLS and YYNGEE. The ends lost 0 bases at V and 6 bases at J; junction bases unmatched: 10. This chain's CDR3 is CASSVDRGTGTSEAFF. The CDR3 region has the DNA TGTGCCAGCAGCGTAGACAGGGGGACGGGAACTTCTGAAGCTTTCTTT.

The chain is built from TRBV30 and TRBJ2-2; 7 bases agree with TRBD1. The CDR3 spans 12 residues. The germline CDR1 and CDR2 sequences are GTSNPN and SVGIG (reference sequence). V lost 3 bases, J lost 5 bases, and 0 bases stayed unmatched. The CDR3 loop reads CAWRQGTGELFF. The CDR3 DNA reads as TGTGCCTGGAGACAGGGGACCGGGGAGCTGTTTTTT.

The chain joins TRBV7-9 to TRBJ1-2; no definite D call. Looked up from germline, CDR1 is SEHNR and CDR2 is FQNEAQ (reference sequence). The CDR3 extends over 13 amino acids. V was clipped by 2 bases and J by 0 bases, with 4 bases between them. CDR3 in DNA: TGTGCCAGCAGCTTATCCTCTAACTATGGCTACACCTTC. Its translation: CASSLSSNYGYTF.

This chain connects TRBV2 to TRBJ2-7; 8 bases map to TRBD1. Unmatched junction bases numbered 11, after V lost 7 bases and J lost 6 bases. The CDR3 totals 14 residues. The germline V gene encodes CDR1 SNHLY and CDR2 FYNNEI. The CDR3 here is CASIPTGGPVEQYF. The CDR3 nucleotides read TGTGCCAGCATTCCTACAGGGGGTCCGGTCGAGCAGTACTTC. The whole variable domain, filled in from reference TRBV2 and TRBJ2-7, reads EPEVTQTPSHQVTQMGQEVILRCVPISNHLYFYWYRQILGQKVEFLVSFYNNEISEKSEIFDDQFSVERPDGSNFTLKIRSTKLEDSAMYFCASIPTGGPVEQYFGPGTRLTVT.

There are a few counts of this clone. The chain carries TRBV19 and TRBJ1-2; D gene uncertain. V was pared by 3 bases and J by 8 bases, with 10 bases between. Germline CDR1 reads LNHDA; CDR2 reads SQIVND (reference sequence). This CDR3 spans 12 amino acids. The CDR3 spells CASSIGGSGYTF. The CDR3, as DNA: TGTGCCAGTAGTATCGGAGGATCAGGCTACACCTTC.

Here the CDR3 DNA reads TGTGCCAGCAGCCCGGGACAGGGGTCCCCAGGGGCCAACGTCCTGACTTTC. It specifies CASSPGQGSPGANVLTF. The chain links TRBV7-3 to TRBJ2-6, with TRBD1 matching over 10 bases. CDR1 SGHTA and CDR2 FQGTGA come from the germline V gene. V gave up 5 bases and J gave up 4 bases; unmatched junction bases: 8. This CDR3 region has 17 residues.

This clone was seen once. The V and J genes are TRBV6-5 and TRBJ2-5, with TRBD1 matching over 8 bases. Germline lookup yields CDR1 MNHEY and CDR2 SVGAGI. The length of the CDR3 is 13 residues. J lost 2 bases, V lost 7 bases, and 3 bases had no gene match. The chain's CDR3 is CASKNRGQETQYF. CDR3 bases: TGTGCCAGCAAAAACAGGGGGCAAGAGACCCAGTACTTC.

The chain uses TRBV7-9 and TRBJ2-5; maybe TRBD1 (6 bases). Deletions cut 3 bases from V and 1 base from J, with 9 bases between. This CDR3 has 14 residues. Germline assignment: CDR1 SEHNR and CDR2 FQNEAQ (reference sequence). As DNA, the CDR3 is TGTGCCAGCAGCTTTTGGACAGTCCAAGAGACCCAGTACTTC. Protein product: CASSFWTVQETQYF.

The chain is built from TRBV28 and TRBJ1-5; D gene ambiguous. The V end was cut by 6 bases, the J end by 4 bases, with 7 bases between. CDR3 length equals 12 residues. Per the germline V gene, CDR1 is MDHEN and CDR2 is SYDVKM. The CDR3 reads CASSLGNQPQHF. Here the CDR3 DNA reads TGTGCCAGCAGCCTAGGTAATCAGCCCCAGCATTTT.

V is TRBV11-1 and J is TRBJ1-1; D is possibly TRBD1 (5 bases). Trimming stripped 6 bases from V and 1 base from J, with 9 bases between. Germline V gene lookup returns CDR1 SGHAT and CDR2 FQDESV (reference sequence). The CDR3 runs 13 residues. CDR3 protein: CASSPTENTEAFF. In nucleotides, the CDR3 is TGTGCCAGCAGTCCGACAGAGAACACTGAAGCTTTCTTT.